The subject of this entry is one TCR beta chain. This specimen belongs to a study of neoadjuvant anti-PD-1 for oral cavity cancer. Profiled with immunoSEQ multiplex PCR; TCRdb holds only in-frame clones, not every one. The repertoire includes over 11,000 clones, roughly 70% of them detected once, and roughly 2% sits in the top ten. The CDR3 contains 14 residues. Germline CDR1 is MNHNS and CDR2 is SASEGT. Trimming took 6 bases from V and 0 from J, leaving 9 bases between them. Indicated time point: after neoadjuvant nivolumab, at surgical resection. This chain joins TRBV6-1 and TRBJ1-3; the D is unclear. The clonotype originates from a person between 35 and 79 years old with oral cavity squamous cell carcinoma. This material consisted of PBMCs, taken after nivolumab (anti-PD-1) treatment. The CDR3 loop reads CASRDDNSGNTIYF. For the CDR3, the DNA is TGTGCCAGCAGGGACGATAACTCTGGAAACACCATATATTTT.